This T cell receptor (beta chain) is drawn from a study of identical twins (dated by TCRdb to about 2016). About the investigation overall: To test whether fetal clonotypes persist, the study used deep sequencing on TCR alpha and beta repertoires from monozygotic twins, unrelated adults of various ages, and cord blood. To rule out contamination, the twin experiments were replicated at different times with different library preparation protocols. Results the study describes overall, beyond this receptor: Out-of-frame TCR alpha sharing in monozygotic twins was systematically underestimated by recombination models, whereas sharing between unrelated individuals was in agreement with the recombination models. Compared with coincidental sharing between unrelated individuals, an excess of low generation-probability sequences was observed among out-of-frame TCR alpha sequences shared between twins. Zero-insertion analyses could be partly confounded by invariant T cells such as MAIT and iNKT, although diverse VJ usage argued against such confounding for most clonotypes. A weaker excess of twin sharing was found in beta out-of-frame sequences because the signal-to-noise ratio was lowered by fewer shared sequences. Fewer insertions were carried by abundant cord blood beta clonotypes; a weaker similar trend was observed in young adult naive repertoires, while no such trend was observed in memory repertoires. Because the same donors could not be followed over many years, the conclusions depended on cross-sectional statistical analysis.

The library was produced with 5' RACE. The sample was run on an Illumina HiSeq 2000. Template switching added a universal primer binding site, and the final cDNA carried a unique molecular identifier that allowed TCR cDNA molecules to be counted accurately. Specific primers in the conserved constant-segment region were used to synthesize first-strand cDNA for the TCR alpha and beta chains. To control for contamination, every cDNA library carried two barcodes: a SMART-Mk sample barcode plus Illumina barcodes. TruSeq adapter sequences along with Illumina sample barcodes were introduced in two successive PCR steps. TCR alpha and beta cDNA libraries were sequenced on the Illumina HiSeq platform with custom primers. The original pipeline was this. MiGEC was used to process raw reads and extract unique molecular identifiers, and MiXCR was used to find CDR3 positions. For each individual, recombination models were inferred using an EM algorithm with the repgenHMM and IGoR tools. Shared clonotype analysis was performed with the tcR package in R, normalizing sharing by the product of cloneset sizes. To study raw recombination without the effects of thymic and clonal selection, out-of-frame nonproductive sequences were analyzed. Using fastp at Q25 and MiXCR, TCRdb reprocessed the public reads and kept productive beta chains. Entries that share a CDR3 protein sequence are merged under the most common genes and DNA. The V and J calls shown here were made by TCRdb, not taken from the authors' results. Recorded for this sample are approximately 280,000 distinct CDR3 sequences; about 8.3% of them occurred a single time. Approximately 2.1% of the sample is taken by the ten largest.

Every donor in the study was a healthy Caucasian. The twin cohort consisted of three pairs of female monozygotic twins, all aged roughly 18 to 30 years. Miltenyi CD45RO+ enrichment and human naive T-cell isolation kits were used to isolate memory (CD45RO+) and naive T cells from PBMC. CDR1 LGHDT and CDR2 YNNKEL are derived from the germline V gene (reference sequence). V trim: 1 base; J trim: 9 bases; unmatched bases: 2. Taken from cysteine to phenylalanine, the CDR3 has 14 residues. The CDR3 DNA has 42 bases and is translated from base 1. A few counts support this clonotype. Its target antigen remains unknown. One base away there is no much larger clone; base qualities are not given. These data were also filed under a second study, of yellow fever vaccine responses in identical twins. The other study reports the following: According to the authors, the vaccine-induced T cell response in identical twins seemed to be partly convergent and partly specific to each individual. In identical twins, the study followed T cell clones that responded to the vaccine with precision.

The TCR originated in a woman younger than 35 in good health. Recombination connected TRBV3-1 to TRBJ1-6; the junction holds 8 bases that match TRBD1. Sequencing was carried out using memory (CD45RO+) T cells sorted from blood. The sample's cell subset or site label is to be understood as: CD45RO+ enriched T cells. The sequenced DNA is TGTGCCAGCAGCCAAGGGGGACAGGTTTCACCCCTCCACTTT. Translated, this is CASSQGGQVSPLHF. Beyond the CDR3, the reference TRBV3-1 and TRBJ1-6 genes provide the residues; the full variable domain reads: DTAVSQTPKYLVTQMGNDKSIKCEQNLGHDTMYWYKQDSKKFLKIMFSYNNKELIINETVPNRFSPKSPDKAHLNLHINSLELGDSAVYFCASSQGGQVSPLHFGNGTRLTVT.